Detailed here is one T cell receptor beta chain. The data were produced by immunoSEQ multiplex PCR, yet TCRdb's version contains in-frame clones alone and is incomplete. The sample has 13,000 to 15,000 clones, around 69% seen once. The source of the sample is a study of T cell repertoires in MIS-A myocarditis. Germline lookup yields CDR1 SNHLY and CDR2 FYNNEI. V lost 6 bases and J 9 bases, leaving 18 bases between the germline ends. CDR3 length: 14 amino acids. Sequencing used left ventricle heart tissue obtained at autopsy. V and J are TRBV2 and TRBJ2-1, with a possible D match to TRBD2 (7 bases). This sequence originates from a man aged 18 to 30 with fulminant myocarditis from multisystem inflammatory syndrome in adults (MIS-A) after COVID-19. The CDR3 reads CASRQGGGVREQFF. For the CDR3, the DNA is TGTGCCAGCAGGCAAGGGGGGGGTGTGCGTGAGCAGTTCTTC.